This T cell receptor beta chain was found in a study of tumor and adjacent non-tumor tissue in lung cancer. Findings and limits, study-wide: Compared with tumor, normal lung showed significantly lower TCR diversity.

No cell sorting was done before RNA was extracted from the tissue. More than 3 cm separated this lung sample from the edge of the tumor. In regard to this clonotype: Its antigen is not known.

Three rounds of nested PCR, following a modified ARM-PCR protocol, produced the TCRbeta library. TCRdb re-analysed the multiplex PCR reads in MiXCR, keeping a single row per CDR3 protein. The sample shows tens of thousands of distinct CDR3 sequences, more than 55% of them seen only once. The CDR3 covers 14 residues. CDR1 SGHRS and CDR2 YFSETQ come from the germline V gene. Trimming removed 0 bases from V and 2 bases from J, with 8 bases in between. This sequence joins TRBV5-1 and TRBJ2-5; possible D gene TRBD1, 5 bases. The sequencing input was distant non-tumor lung tissue. This clonotype was sampled from a man in his 70s with non-small cell lung cancer. CDR3 bases: TGCGCCAGCAGCTTGGCTACAGGACAAGAGACCCAGTACTTC. It codes for CASSLATGQETQYF.